The 6 T cell receptor beta chains below come from one sample, sequenced in a study of OX40 agonist ivuxolimab in advanced cancers. Profiling relied on immunoSEQ multiplex PCR, and the TCRdb table lists in-frame clones only, not all of them. The profile covers more than 65,000 clones, with 85% to 90% appearing a single time and about 6.3% taken by the ten largest. The sample consisted of CD4+ or CD8+ T cells sorted from blood, taken in a trial of the OX40 agonist ivuxolimab. All receptors come from an adult with an advanced solid tumor such as melanoma, head and neck, liver or kidney cancer.

The chain couples TRBV5-1 to TRBJ2-7; D may be TRBD2 (6 bases). Trimming removed 2 bases from V and 2 bases from J, with 14 bases in between. This CDR3 spans 15 amino acids. Germline lookup yields CDR1 SGHRS and CDR2 YFSETQ. CDR3 sequence reads: CASSLRSRTTYEQYF. The DNA for the CDR3 is TGCGCCAGCAGCTTAAGAAGCAGGACTACCTACGAGCAGTACTTC. Filled out from reference TRBV5-1 and TRBJ2-7, the complete variable domain reads KAGVTQTPRYLIKTRGQQVTLSCSPISGHRSVSWYQQTPGQGLQFLFEYFSETQRNKGNFPGRFSGRQFSNSRSEMNVSTLELGDSALYLCASSLRSRTTYEQYFGPGTRLTVT.

This clone was found a few times. The gene calls are TRBV30 and TRBJ1-1; TRBD1 matches at 8 bases. The ends lost 4 bases at V and 6 bases at J; junction bases unmatched: 10. This CDR3 has 14 amino acids. Per germline, CDR1 GTSNPN and CDR2 SVGIG (reference sequence). The CDR3 loop is CAWTLDREGAEAFF. As DNA, the CDR3 is TGTGCCTGGACCCTGGACAGGGAAGGGGCTGAAGCTTTCTTT.

V gene TRBV4-2 combines with J gene TRBJ2-7; D could derive from TRBD1 or TRBD2 (5 bases each). This CDR3 is 15 amino acids long. Trimming took 4 bases from V and 2 from J, leaving 15 bases between them. Germline lookup yields CDR1 LGHNA and CDR2 YNFKEQ. The DNA for the CDR3 is TGTGCCAGCAGCCTCCGGGTGGGGGTCGCCTACGAGCAGTACTTC. Amino acid sequence: CASSLRVGVAYEQYF.

This CDR3 is CASSPASGALIYGYTF. CDR3 DNA: TGTGCCAGCAGCCCTGCATCAGGGGCTCTAATCTATGGCTACACCTTC. The chain couples TRBV7-9 to TRBJ1-2, with D perhaps matching TRBD1 (6 bases). The CDR3 runs 16 residues. The V and J ends lost 5 bases and 4 bases respectively, with 20 bases between them. Germline V gene lookup returns CDR1 SEHNR and CDR2 FQNEAQ (reference sequence).

The V call is TRBV11-1, the J call TRBJ2-1, with 9 positions matching TRBD1. Trimming cost V 3 bases and J 4 bases; bases outside gene matches: 4. The germline V gene encodes CDR1 SGHAT and CDR2 FQDESV (reference sequence). The CDR3 length is 15 residues. The CDR3 region has the DNA TGTGCCAGCAGCTTCTCCGACAGGGGGTACAATGAGCAGTTCTTC. Amino acid sequence: CASSFSDRGYNEQFF.

The chain has TRBV7-9 and TRBJ2-3; D not resolved. This CDR3 is 15 amino acids long. V gave up 0 bases and J gave up 0 bases, with 7 bases separating them. Germline lookup yields CDR1 SEHNR and CDR2 FQNEAQ (reference sequence). For the CDR3, the DNA is TGTGCCAGCAGCTTAGCGGTGCCTAGCACAGATACGCAGTATTTT. It specifies CASSLAVPSTDTQYF. The whole variable domain, remainder taken from reference TRBV7-9 and TRBJ2-3, is DTGVSQNPRHKITKRGQNVTFRCDPISEHNRLYWYRQTLGQGPEFLTYFQNEAQLEKSRLLSDRFSAERPKGSFSTLEIQRTEQGDSAMYLCASSLAVPSTDTQYFGPGTRLTVL.